The clone carrying this TCR beta chain was counted once. The antigen is not known. Sequencing used immunoSEQ multiplex PCR; TCRdb keeps in-frame clones, though not all of them. The data hold 9,500 to 13,000 clones, with approximately 78% observed a single time. V gave up 4 bases and J gave up 7 bases, with 25 bases separating them. The germline gives CDR1 LNHDA, CDR2 SQIVND (reference sequence). This CDR3 is built from 17 residues. This entry is derived from a study of CD4+ T cells in melanoma. Study findings and constraints: Diverse differentiation states were reported for melanoma neoantigen-specific CD4+ T cells. CD8+ T cell, macrophage and B cell function reportedly correlated with neoantigen-specific CD4+ T cells.

The TCR sequence derives from a human donor with melanoma. Sample: cells from a culture (not recorded whether cultured in vitro). The rearrangement uses TRBV19 and TRBJ1-2, with D hard to call. For the CDR3, the DNA is TGTGCCAGTAGTAGTGGCCCGGGCCAAAATCTTCCGGGTGGCTACACCTTC. Its translation: CASSSGPGQNLPGGYTF.